The subject of this entry is one TCR beta chain. Its antigen is currently unknown. This record belongs to a study of a mutant IDH1 vaccine in newly diagnosed glioma. In the study overall: Onset of vaccination occurred 4-6 weeks following radiotherapy alone, or with temozolomide cycles. Broader study findings: Vaccination induced immune responses in around 93% of patients.

V lost 2 bases to trimming and J lost 0 bases, with 16 bases between them. This CDR3 spans 17 amino acids. Germline V gene lookup returns CDR1 SGHDN and CDR2 FVKESK. The time point denotes: week 47, end of study. Mutant IDH1 20-mer peptide, at 300 ug, made up each vaccine dose, with topical imiquimod. Administration of eight vaccinations to patients took place in weeks 1, 3, 5, 7, 11, 15, 19, 23. Repertoires were generated with immunoSEQ multiplex PCR, while TCRdb's copy carries only in-frame clones and drops some. The table shows about 23,000 clones, with 84% occurring only once. This TCR was recovered from a man in his forties or fifties with glioma. The input for sequencing was PBMCs, taken from a glioma patient whose treatment included an IDH1 peptide vaccine. The chain uses TRBV14 and TRBJ2-5; D tentatively fits TRBD1 or TRBD2 (6 bases each). CDR3 protein: CASSQRFGGAYQETQYF. Written as DNA, the CDR3 is TGTGCCAGCAGCCAACGGTTCGGGGGCGCGTACCAAGAGACCCAGTACTTC. Variable domain in full (rest from reference TRBV14 and TRBJ2-5): EAGVTQFPSHSVIEKGQTVTLRCDPISGHDNLYWYRRVMGKEIKFLLHFVKESKQDESGMPNNRFLAERTGGTYSTLKVQPAELEDSGVYFCASSQRFGGAYQETQYFGPGTRLLVL.